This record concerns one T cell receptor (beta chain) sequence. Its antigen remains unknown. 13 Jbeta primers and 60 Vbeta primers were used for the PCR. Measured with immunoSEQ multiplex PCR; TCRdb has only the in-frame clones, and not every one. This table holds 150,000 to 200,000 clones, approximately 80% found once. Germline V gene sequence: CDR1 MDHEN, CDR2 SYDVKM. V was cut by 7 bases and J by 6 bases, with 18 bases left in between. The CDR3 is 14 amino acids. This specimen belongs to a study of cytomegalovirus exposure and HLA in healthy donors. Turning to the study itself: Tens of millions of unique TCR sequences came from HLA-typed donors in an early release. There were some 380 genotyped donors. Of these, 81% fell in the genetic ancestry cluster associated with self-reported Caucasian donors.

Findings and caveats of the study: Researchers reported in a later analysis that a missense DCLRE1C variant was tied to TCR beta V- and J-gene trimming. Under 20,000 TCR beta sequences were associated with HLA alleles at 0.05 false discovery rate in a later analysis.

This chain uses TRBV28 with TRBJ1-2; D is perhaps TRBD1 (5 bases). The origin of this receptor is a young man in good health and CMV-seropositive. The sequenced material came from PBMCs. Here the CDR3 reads CASNPRWGVHGYTF. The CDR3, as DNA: TGTGCCAGCAACCCCCGTTGGGGGGTTCATGGCTACACCTTC.